One T cell receptor beta chain is described in this entry. These data belong to a study of cytomegalovirus exposure and HLA in healthy donors. The germline CDR1 and CDR2 sequences are MDHEN and SYDVKM. The CDR3 has 16 residues. V trimming: 5 bases; J trimming: 4 bases; junction bases outside the gene matches: 11. PCR involved 60 Vbeta and 13 Jbeta primers. Sequenced by immunoSEQ multiplex PCR; TCRdb stores in-frame clones only, minus some. The sample's table shows 50,000 to 55,000 clones. The V call is TRBV28, the J call TRBJ2-7; 10 positions agree with TRBD1. The clonotype originates from a woman aged 55-75 years in good health and CMV-seropositive. Sequencing used PBMCs. This CDR3 reads CASSVLTGGLLYEQYF. Written as DNA, the CDR3 is TGTGCCAGCAGTGTATTGACAGGGGGCCTGTTGTACGAGCAGTACTTC.